The following is a T cell receptor beta chain sequence with its context. The antigen is undetermined. The CDR3 sequence is 14 residues long. Germline CDR1 SGHDT, CDR2 YYEEEE. The sample belongs to a study of cytomegalovirus exposure and HLA in healthy donors. Study results and limitations: A later analysis found common viral pathogens apparently linked to several of the most significant clusters.

Likely unrecorded immune exposures existed in these nominally healthy donors. Primers for the PCR totalled 60 Vbeta and 13 Jbeta. The table came from immunoSEQ multiplex PCR; TCRdb's copy has only in-frame clones and leaves some out. This repertoire shows about 170,000 clones, roughly four fifths found once; its top ten account for 0.65% to 0.85%. The source of this sequence is a female donor in good health and CMV-seronegative. The sequenced material came from PBMCs. This rearrangement joins TRBV5-6 to TRBJ2-5; 7 bases match TRBD1. TRBJ2-7 matches the DNA end more closely, so the J call is doubtful. The CDR3 loop reads CASRLRDSPYEQYF. CDR3 sequence (DNA): TGTGCCAGCAGACTCCGGGACAGTCCCTACGAGCAGTACTTC.